The 8 T cell receptor beta chains listed next were all sequenced from one sample in a study of early T cells in non-severe SARS-CoV-2 infection. TCRdb re-called the 5' RACE reads through MiXCR, storing one row per CDR3 protein. Found here are 40,000 to 60,000 distinct CDR3 sequences, about 7.4% of them singletons; the top ten hold about 5.3%. The sequenced material came from whole blood. These TCRs come from an adult who was a healthcare worker with PCR-confirmed SARS-CoV-2 infection or an uninfected control (not recorded which).

This clonotype was counted ten times or more. CDR3 amino acids: CASSLSEPWEQFF. For the CDR3, the DNA is TGTGCCAGCAGTTTATCGGAACCATGGGAGCAGTTCTTC. J is TRBJ2-1 and V is TRBV27; unclear D gene. This CDR3 has 13 amino acids. Germline-derived CDR1 and CDR2 are MNHEY and SMNVEV (reference sequence). Trimming shortened V by 0 bases and J by 10 bases, and 10 bases separated the two germline ends.

The sample holds many counts of this clonotype. V and J are TRBV5-1 and TRBJ2-1; unclear D gene. Trimming shortened V by 4 bases and J by 1 base, and 12 bases separated the two germline ends. CDR1 and CDR2 (germline): SGHRS, YFSETQ. The CDR3 spans 15 residues. The CDR3 DNA reads as TGCGCCAGCAGCCTTGTGGACGGGTCCTACAATGAGCAGTTCTTC. Residues: CASSLVDGSYNEQFF. Full variable domain (missing parts from reference TRBV5-1 and TRBJ2-1): KAGVTQTPRYLIKTRGQQVTLSCSPISGHRSVSWYQQTPGQGLQFLFEYFSETQRNKGNFPGRFSGRQFSNSRSEMNVSTLELGDSALYLCASSLVDGSYNEQFFGPGTRLTVL.

This clonotype occurred many times. The chain has TRBV4-1 and TRBJ2-3, with a possible D match to TRBD1 (6 bases). The CDR3 length is 11 residues. CDR1 is MGHRA, CDR2 YSYEKL, per germline. V gave up 1 base and J gave up 12 bases, with 8 bases separating them. The CDR3 nucleotides are TGCGCCAGCAGCCAAGGGACAGAACAGTATTTT. Its translation is CASSQGTEQYF.

The table lists this clonotype with many counts. V and J are TRBV6-1 and TRBJ1-1; 7 nucleotides line up with TRBD1. The CDR3 loop spans 12 amino acids. Germline V lookup: CDR1 MNHNS, CDR2 SASEGT. Trimming took 11 bases from V and 4 from J; bases not matched to a gene: 7. CDR3: CAGKTGSTEAFF. As DNA, the CDR3 is TGTGCCGGAAAGACAGGGTCCACTGAAGCTTTCTTT.

This clonotype was seen repeatedly, ten times or more. The V gene is TRBV5-4, the J gene TRBJ2-3; a possible D gene is TRBD2 (6 bases). V was trimmed by 4 bases and J by 0 bases, leaving 15 bases between them. The CDR3 has 16 residues. Per the germline V gene, CDR1 is SGHNT and CDR2 is YYREEE (reference sequence). CDR3 nucleotides: TGTGCCAGCAGCCTCCGTATCGGGGGAAGCACAGATACGCAGTATTTT. As protein: CASSLRIGGSTDTQYF.

This clonotype was found a few times. The chain carries TRBV27 and TRBJ2-3; 8 nucleotides match TRBD2. Germline assignment: CDR1 MNHEY and CDR2 SMNVEV (reference sequence). The CDR3 has 17 residues. J was trimmed by 1 base and V by 8 bases; bases with no gene match: 14. The CDR3: CASRTERGFRGTDTQYF. The CDR3 region has the DNA TGTGCCAGCCGTACAGAGCGGGGGTTCAGGGGCACAGATACGCAGTATTTT.

This clonotype came up many times. The V call is TRBV20-1, the J call TRBJ2-3, with 11 bases fitting TRBD2. V shed 3 bases, J shed 5 bases, and the junction held 4 bases outside the gene matches. Germline-derived CDR1 and CDR2 are DFQATT and SNEGSKA (reference sequence). CDR3 length: 14 residues. CDR3 bases: TGCAGTGCTAGGCCGGGACTAGCGGTAGATACGCAGTATTTT. As protein: CSARPGLAVDTQYF.

In its sample, this clonotype was seen once. This chain's CDR3 is CASSPGSEQFF. CDR3 DNA sequence: TGCGCCAGCAGCCCGGGGTCTGAGCAGTTCTTC. The rearrangement links TRBV5-1 to TRBJ2-1; D possibly corresponds to TRBD2 (5 bases). V lost 4 bases and J 9 bases, leaving 8 bases between the germline ends. Germline assignment: CDR1 SGHRS and CDR2 YFSETQ. The CDR3 spans 11 residues.